A single sample gave rise to the 15 T cell receptor beta chains below, sequenced in a study of cytomegalovirus exposure and HLA in healthy donors. The PCR employed 60 Vbeta primers together with 13 Jbeta primers. Clones were sequenced by immunoSEQ multiplex PCR, and TCRdb holds only the in-frame ones, with some missing. The sample includes about 130,000 clones, around 77% of them seen just once. The sequencing input was PBMCs. These receptors were taken from a man aged 30 to 45 in good health.

V is TRBV7-2 and J is TRBJ2-3; D is ambiguous. Trimming shortened V by 5 bases and J by 0 bases, and 6 bases separated the two germline ends. Germline loops: CDR1 SGHTA, CDR2 FQGNSA. This CDR3 is built from 13 residues. The CDR3 bases are TGTGCCAGCAGCCCGACTAGCACAGATACGCAGTATTTT. The encoded protein is CASSPTSTDTQYF. Complete variable domain (other parts from reference TRBV7-2 and TRBJ2-3): GAGVSQSPSNKVTEKGKDVELRCDPISGHTALYWYRQSLGQGLEFLIYFQGNSAPDKSGLPSDRFSAERTGGSVSTLTIQRTQQEDSAVYLCASSPTSTDTQYFGPGTRLTVL.

The sample holds one count of this clone. The chain is built from TRBV5-1 and TRBJ2-7; D may be TRBD1 (6 bases). Per germline, CDR1 SGHRS and CDR2 YFSETQ. Trimming removed 3 bases at V and 5 bases at J, with 18 bases between. This CDR3 is 15 amino acids long. Written as DNA, the CDR3 is TGCGCCAGCAGCTATGCCGGGACACGAGGGGACGAGCAGTACTTC. It is translated as CASSYAGTRGDEQYF. Drawing the rest from reference TRBV5-1 and TRBJ2-7, the complete variable domain is KAGVTQTPRYLIKTRGQQVTLSCSPISGHRSVSWYQQTPGQGLQFLFEYFSETQRNKGNFPGRFSGRQFSNSRSEMNVSTLELGDSALYLCASSYAGTRGDEQYFGPGTRLTVT.

The chain carries TRBV6-6 and TRBJ2-2; the match to TRBD2 covers 7 bases. The V segment lost 5 bases and the J segment 4 bases; nucleotides outside the gene matches: 10. The germline V gene has CDR1 MNHNY and CDR2 SVGAGI (reference sequence). CDR3 length equals 16 residues. DNA of the CDR3: TGTGCCAGCAGTCTTCGACTAGCTTCTGGCACCGGGGAGCTGTTTTTT. It translates to CASSLRLASGTGELFF.

The count of this clone is one. The rearrangement joins TRBV27 to TRBJ2-1; a possible D gene is TRBD2 (6 bases). Germline CDR1 and CDR2: MNHEY and SMNVEV (reference sequence). This CDR3 has 16 amino acids. V lost 6 bases and J 0 bases, leaving 15 bases between the germline ends. In DNA form, the CDR3 reads TGTGCCAGCAGAACCTCCGGGACTCGCTCCTACAATGAGCAGTTCTTC. It yields the protein CASRTSGTRSYNEQFF.

The chain is built from TRBV9 and TRBJ2-1; TRBD1 agrees at 7 bases. Germline trimming cut 0 bases from V and 8 bases from J; bases unmatched to any gene: 8. This CDR3 has 15 residues. Germline-derived CDR1 and CDR2 are SGDLS and YYNGEE. CDR3 coding DNA: TGTGCCAGCAGCGTAGCTGGTGACAGGGCGGATGAGCAGTTCTTC. This codes for CASSVAGDRADEQFF. Combining the CDR3 with reference TRBV9 and TRBJ2-1 gives the whole variable domain DSGVTQTPKHLITATGQRVTLRCSPRSGDLSVYWYQQSLDQGLQFLIQYYNGEERAKGNILERFSAQQFPDLHSELNLSSLELGDSALYFCASSVAGDRADEQFFGPGTRLTVL.

This clone turned up a few times. This chain connects TRBV11-2 to TRBJ2-3, with 8 bases that match TRBD2. The germline V gene encodes CDR1 SGHAT and CDR2 FQNNGV. The CDR3 loop spans 13 amino acids. Trimming at V came to 8 bases and at J to 5 bases, leaving 6 bases not matched to a gene. The CDR3 DNA is TGTGCCAGCGATGGCGGGAGGATAGATACGCAGTATTTT. Translated, it gives CASDGGRIDTQYF.

In this sample, this clone turned up once. This chain joins TRBV5-4 and TRBJ2-5; TRBD1 matches at 9 bases. This CDR3 region has 14 residues. V trimming: 3 bases; J trimming: 2 bases; junction bases outside the gene matches: 2. Germline-derived CDR1 and CDR2 are SGHNT and YYREEE (reference sequence). Here the CDR3 reads CASSYGQGQETQYF. The CDR3, as DNA: TGTGCCAGCAGCTACGGACAGGGGCAAGAGACCCAGTACTTC. The complete variable domain, with remaining parts taken from reference TRBV5-4 and TRBJ2-5, reads ETGVTQSPTHLIKTRGQQVTLRCSSQSGHNTVSWYQQALGQGPQFIFQYYREEENGRGNFPPRFSGLQFPNYSSELNVNALELDDSALYLCASSYGQGQETQYFGPGTRLLVL.

The V gene is TRBV27, the J gene TRBJ2-1, with 7 positions matching TRBD2. Per the germline V gene, CDR1 is MNHEY and CDR2 is SMNVEV (reference sequence). Trimming removed 1 base from V and 0 bases from J; junction bases left unmatched: 6. This CDR3 contains 17 residues. The CDR3 reads CASSLWAGASSYNEQFF. The CDR3 nucleotides are TGTGCCAGCAGTTTATGGGCGGGAGCGAGCTCCTACAATGAGCAGTTCTTC.

The chain joins TRBV11-2 to TRBJ2-7; the match to TRBD2 covers 9 bases. CDR1 and CDR2 (germline): SGHAT, FQNNGV. The CDR3 runs 16 residues. After removal of 4 bases from V and 4 bases from J, the junction contained 11 bases not matched to a gene. CDR3 bases: TGTGCCAGCAGCTCTTGGGCGGGAGGGTCGTCGTACGAGCAGTACTTC. It yields the protein CASSSWAGGSSYEQYF. Together with reference TRBV11-2 and TRBJ2-7, the CDR3 gives the full variable domain: EAGVAQSPRYKIIEKRQSVAFWCNPISGHATLYWYQQILGQGPKLLIQFQNNGVVDDSQLPKDRFSAERLKGVDSTLKIQPAKLEDSAVYLCASSSWAGGSSYEQYFGPGTRLTVT.

The chain couples TRBV4-3 to TRBJ2-1; 16 nucleotides agree with TRBD2. Trimming at V came to 4 bases and at J to 4 bases, leaving 4 bases not matched to a gene. The CDR3 has 17 residues. In germline, CDR1 is LGHNA, CDR2 YSLEER. CDR3 bases: TGCGCCAGCAGCCTCGGGACTAGCGGGAGGGATTACAATGAGCAGTTCTTC. Its translation: CASSLGTSGRDYNEQFF.

The CDR3 is CASSLTGEYEQYF. As DNA, the CDR3 is TGTGCCAGCAGCCTCACAGGGGAATACGAGCAGTACTTC. The chain couples TRBV7-2 to TRBJ2-7; TRBD1 agrees at 7 bases. CDR3 size: 13 residues. The V segment lost 5 bases and the J segment 4 bases; nucleotides outside the gene matches: 5. Germline V gene lookup returns CDR1 SGHTA and CDR2 FQGNSA.

The J gene is TRBJ1-1, the V gene TRBV11-1; no clear D gene. Trimming removed 5 bases from V and 7 bases from J, with 14 bases in between. Germline V lookup: CDR1 SGHAT, CDR2 FQDESV (reference sequence). The CDR3 is 13 amino acids. CDR3 sequence reads: CASSPGEEFEAFF. In DNA form, the CDR3 reads TGTGCCAGCAGCCCCGGGGAGGAGTTTGAAGCTTTCTTT.

This CDR3 reads CASSPGSGGNTIYF. In DNA, the CDR3 is TGTGCCAGCAGCCCCGGGTCTGGTGGAAACACCATATATTTT. The chain couples TRBV7-9 to TRBJ1-3, with no clear D. The CDR3 loop spans 14 amino acids. Germline lookup yields CDR1 SEHNR and CDR2 FQNEAQ (reference sequence). Trimming removed 5 bases at V and 3 bases at J, with 11 bases between.

The CDR3 protein is CASSLFNYEQYF. DNA of the CDR3: TGTGCCAGCAGCTTATTTAACTACGAGCAGTACTTC. This chain connects TRBV7-9 to TRBJ2-7; D is unclear. Trimming took 2 bases from V and 3 from J, leaving 5 bases between them. Per germline, CDR1 SEHNR and CDR2 FQNEAQ (reference sequence). The CDR3 loop spans 12 amino acids.

The chain recombines TRBV7-2 with TRBJ2-7, with unresolved D. V was shortened by 5 bases and J by 6 bases, with 17 bases between the two germline ends. In germline, CDR1 is SGHTA, CDR2 FQGNSA. CDR3 length equals 14 residues. CDR3 in amino acids: CASSLAFVYGEQYF. The CDR3, as DNA: TGTGCCAGCAGCCTCGCTTTTGTCTATGGCGAGCAGTACTTC. Full variable domain (outside the CDR3, taken from reference TRBV7-2 and TRBJ2-7): GAGVSQSPSNKVTEKGKDVELRCDPISGHTALYWYRQSLGQGLEFLIYFQGNSAPDKSGLPSDRFSAERTGGSVSTLTIQRTQQEDSAVYLCASSLAFVYGEQYFGPGTRLTVT.